This T cell receptor (beta chain) was captured in a study of blood T cell repertoires in COVID-19. V was pared by 5 bases and J by 4 bases, with 2 bases of the junction left unmatched. The CDR3 is 13 amino acids. The repertoire was sequenced with immunoSEQ multiplex PCR; TCRdb's copy has only in-frame clones and lacks some. The table shows around 260,000 clones, with 80% to 85% occurring only once. The receptor comes from a man aged 55 to 70 with acute or convalescent COVID-19. This chain connects TRBV12-3 or TRBV12-4 to TRBJ1-2, with TRBD1 identical over 9 bases. Sequenced input: peripheral blood. The CDR3 loop reads CASSPDRGYGYTF. In DNA, the CDR3 is TGTGCCAGCAGTCCGGACAGGGGCTATGGCTACACCTTC.